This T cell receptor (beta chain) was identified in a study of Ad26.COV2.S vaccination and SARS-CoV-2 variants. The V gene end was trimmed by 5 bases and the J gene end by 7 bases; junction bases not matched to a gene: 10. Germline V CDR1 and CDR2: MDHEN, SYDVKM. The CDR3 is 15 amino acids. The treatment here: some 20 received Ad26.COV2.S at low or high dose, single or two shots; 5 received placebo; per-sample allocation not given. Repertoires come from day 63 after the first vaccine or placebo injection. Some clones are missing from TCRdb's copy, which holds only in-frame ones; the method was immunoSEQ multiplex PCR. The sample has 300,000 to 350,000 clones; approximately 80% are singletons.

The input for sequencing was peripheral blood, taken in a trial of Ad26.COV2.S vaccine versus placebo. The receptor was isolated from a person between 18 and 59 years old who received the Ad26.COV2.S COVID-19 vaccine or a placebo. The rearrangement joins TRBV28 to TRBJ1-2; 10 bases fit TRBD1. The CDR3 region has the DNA TGTGCCAGCAGTGGGGGGACAGGGGAGATCGGTGGCTACACCTTC. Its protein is CASSGGTGEIGGYTF.